The sequence of this T cell receptor (beta chain) was determined in a study of T cells in Graves' hyperthyroidism and ophthalmopathy. The CDR3 is made up of 15 amino acids. V lost 3 bases to trimming and J lost 4 bases; unmatched junction nucleotides: 9. In germline, CDR1 is GTSNPN, CDR2 SVGIG (reference sequence). This clonotype was seen at least ten times. The TCR beta CDR3 regions underwent amplification using RNA transcripts as the source. The HTBI primer set was used in a first-round RT-PCR of the TCR CDR3. TCRdb reprocessed the multiplex PCR reads with MiXCR, giving one entry per CDR3 protein. The table includes about 260,000 distinct CDR3 sequences, about 17% detected once.

Sequencing used blood. J is TRBJ2-1 and V is TRBV30, with TRBD1 identical over 7 bases. This sequence originates from a woman under 30 with Graves' ophthalmopathy. CDR3 sequence (DNA): TGTGCCTGGAGCGTCGGACAGGTTGCTTACAATGAGCAGTTCTTC. This gives the protein CAWSVGQVAYNEQFF. Looking up the rest from reference TRBV30 and TRBJ2-1 gives the full variable domain: SQTIHQWPATLVQPVGSPLSLECTVEGTSNPNLYWYRQAAGRGLQLLFYSVGIGQISSEVPQNLSASRPQDRQFILSSKKLLLSDSGFYLCAWSVGQVAYNEQFFGPGTRLTVL.